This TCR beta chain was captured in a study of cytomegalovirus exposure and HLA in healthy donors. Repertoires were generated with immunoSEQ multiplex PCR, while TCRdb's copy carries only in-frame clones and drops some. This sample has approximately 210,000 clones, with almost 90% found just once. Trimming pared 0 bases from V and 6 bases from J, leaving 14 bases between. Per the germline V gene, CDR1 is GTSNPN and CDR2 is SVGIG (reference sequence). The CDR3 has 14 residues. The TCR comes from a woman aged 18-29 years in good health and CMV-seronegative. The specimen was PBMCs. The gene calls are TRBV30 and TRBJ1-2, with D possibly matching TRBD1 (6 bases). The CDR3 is CAWSVQGVPNGYTF. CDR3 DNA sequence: TGTGCCTGGAGTGTACAGGGAGTCCCTAATGGCTACACCTTC. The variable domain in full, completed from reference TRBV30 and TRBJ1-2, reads SQTIHQWPATLVQPVGSPLSLECTVEGTSNPNLYWYRQAAGRGLQLLFYSVGIGQISSEVPQNLSASRPQDRQFILSSKKLLLSDSGFYLCAWSVQGVPNGYTFGSGTRLTVV.